One sample yielded the 18 T cell receptor beta chains listed below, sequenced in a study of T-cell reconstitution after alpha-beta-depleted transplantation in children. Preparation of the TCRbeta library involved a method that used unique molecular identifiers. One entry per CDR3 protein results from TCRdb running MiXCR on the PCR reads. The sample holds about 240,000 distinct CDR3 sequences, 12% seen once. The sample in question was PBMCs from the stem cell graft donor, obtained from the stem cell graft. These TCRs come from a human donor who donated a stem cell graft to a child with acute lymphoblastic leukemia.

In its sample, this clonotype was seen once. The chain joins TRBV28 to TRBJ1-3; TRBD1 matches at 7 bases. Trimming took 5 bases from V and 2 from J; bases not matched to a gene: 3. Germline values: CDR1 MDHEN, CDR2 SYDVKM. This CDR3 region has 14 residues. The CDR3 spells CASSIGQAGNTIYF. DNA for the CDR3: TGTGCCAGCAGTATCGGACAGGCTGGAAACACCATATATTTT.

This clonotype was recorded at least ten times. V is TRBV27 and J is TRBJ1-2; unclear D gene. Looked up from germline, CDR1 is MNHEY and CDR2 is SMNVEV (reference sequence). The CDR3 sequence is 12 residues long. V was clipped by 7 bases and J by 1 base, with 7 bases between them. CDR3: CASKSNNYGYTF. CDR3 coding DNA: TGTGCCAGCAAGAGCAATAACTATGGCTACACCTTC.

This clonotype was seen many times. The chain recombines TRBV12-3 or TRBV12-4 with TRBJ1-6; D is unresolved. V was trimmed by 5 bases and J by 8 bases, leaving 13 bases between them. The CDR3 runs to 14 residues. In DNA form, the CDR3 reads TGTGCCAGCAGTAGTCATCCCGGCGATTCACCCCTCCACTTT. As protein: CASSSHPGDSPLHF.

This clonotype was detected a few times. CDR3 sequence (DNA): TGTGCCAGCACCATCGGGCAGGATTCCTACGAGCAGTACTTC. Translation gives CASTIGQDSYEQYF. V gene TRBV12-3 or TRBV12-4 combines with J gene TRBJ2-7; no firm D call. The CDR3 loop spans 14 amino acids. The V gene lost 7 bases and the J gene lost 1 base, with 14 bases spanning the gap.

This CDR3 is CASSQASGGGETQYF. The CDR3 nucleotides read TGTGCCAGCAGCCAAGCTAGCGGGGGAGGAGAGACCCAGTACTTC. V gene TRBV4-2 combines with J gene TRBJ2-5, with 10 bases that match TRBD2. CDR1 and CDR2 (germline): LGHNA, YNFKEQ. CDR3 length: 15 amino acids. The junction had 3 bases not matched to a gene; V was cut back by 1 base and J by 4 bases.

This clonotype showed up just a few times. The chain is built from TRBV11-3 and TRBJ2-5, with D possibly called TRBD1 or TRBD2 (6 bases each). CDR1 and CDR2 (germline): SGHNT, YENEEA. V was clipped by 1 base and J by 7 bases, with 16 bases between them. The CDR3 consists of 15 residues. CDR3 residues: CASSLALGGGTTQYF. CDR3 DNA: TGTGCCAGCAGCTTAGCTCTGGGGGGCGGCACGACCCAGTACTTC.

The V gene is TRBV4-1, the J gene TRBJ2-1; possible D gene TRBD2, 6 bases. Germline CDR1 reads MGHRA; CDR2 reads YSYEKL. The germline V and J ends were trimmed by 4 bases and 2 bases, with 15 bases remaining between them. The CDR3 covers 16 residues. CDR3 amino acids: CASSLQMRDAYNEQFF. Here the CDR3 DNA reads TGCGCCAGCAGCCTCCAGATGCGGGACGCCTACAATGAGCAGTTCTTC.

This clonotype occurred many times. The rearrangement links TRBV20-1 to TRBJ1-2; tentative D call: TRBD1 (6 bases). Trimming took off 2 bases at V and 0 bases at J, with 13 bases between the two ends. CDR1 is DFQATT and CDR2 is SNEGSKA in the germline V gene (reference sequence). The CDR3 length is 15 residues. In nucleotides, the CDR3 is TGCAGTGCTAGAAGTAGGACAGATTCTAACTATGGCTACACCTTC. Translating it yields CSARSRTDSNYGYTF.

With regard to this clonotype: This may stem from a read error, because a much larger clone lies one nucleotide away. The J gene is TRBJ2-1, the V gene TRBV19; 10 bases agree with TRBD2. CDR1 and CDR2 (germline): LNHDA, SQIVND (reference sequence). The CDR3 spans 15 residues. Here the CDR3 reads CASSTVAGGYDEQFF. CDR3 nucleotides: TGTGCCAGTAGTACGGTAGCGGGGGGCTACGATGAGCAGTTCTTC.

This clonotype has a count of ten or more. In DNA form, the CDR3 reads TGTGCCAGTTCCGGGGGGGCCTCAGATACGCAGTATTTT. Amino acids: CASSGGASDTQYF. The chain recombines TRBV18 with TRBJ2-3; 8 nucleotides match TRBD2. With 9 bases clipped from V and 4 bases from J, the junction kept 6 bases outside the gene matches. The CDR3 extends over 13 amino acids. The germline CDR1 and CDR2 sequences are KGHSH and LQKENI. The variable domain in full, with the rest retrieved from reference TRBV18 and TRBJ2-3, is NAGVMQNPRHLVRRRGQEARLRCSPMKGHSHVYWYRQLPEEGLKFMVYLQKENIIDESGMPKERFSAEFPKEGPSILRIQQVVRGDSAAYFCASSGGASDTQYFGPGTRLTVL.

The gene calls are TRBV7-2 and TRBJ1-2, with D hard to call. CDR1 SGHTA and CDR2 FQGNSA come from the germline V gene. The CDR3 consists of 15 residues. With 4 bases removed from V and 6 bases from J, the gap between germline ends came to 18 bases. The DNA for the CDR3 is TGTGCCAGCAGCTCCCCCCTGGAAAGACGAAATGGCTACACCTTC. Translated: CASSSPLERRNGYTF.

This clonotype was counted at least ten times. The V and J genes are TRBV7-2 and TRBJ2-2, with D uncertain. There are 16 residues in the CDR3. Looked up from germline, CDR1 is SGHTA and CDR2 is FQGNSA. V was clipped by 5 bases and J by 0 bases, with 13 bases between them. The CDR3 DNA follows: TGTGCCAGCAGCCTGAGTATTGGTTCGAACACCGGGGAGCTGTTTTTT. This codes for CASSLSIGSNTGELFF.

A word on this clonotype: A much larger clonotype is one base distant, so this may be a read error. The chain joins TRBV12-3 or TRBV12-4 to TRBJ1-4; unclear D gene. The CDR3 is 15 residues long. V shed 7 bases and J shed 5 bases, with 17 bases lying between them. The DNA of the CDR3 is TGTGCCAGCAACTCTGAGGGTGGACTAAATGAAAAACTGTTTTTT. Its translation: CASNSEGGLNEKLFF.

This clonotype was picked up many times. This chain's CDR3 is CASSLRGGTNQPQHF. The DNA of the CDR3 is TGTGCCAGCAGCTTGCGTGGAGGGACCAATCAGCCCCAGCATTTT. The chain recombines TRBV5-5 with TRBJ1-5; tentatively, D is TRBD1 (5 bases). This CDR3 comprises 15 residues. Trimming removed 1 base from V and 3 bases from J, with 11 bases in between. Germline CDR1 SGHKS, CDR2 YYEKEE (reference sequence).

This clonotype has at least ten counts. CDR3 DNA sequence: TGTGCCAGCAGCCCCCGAGGGGGCGGCGACTACGAGCAGTACTTC. This codes for CASSPRGGGDYEQYF. The chain recombines TRBV9 with TRBJ2-7; 7 bases map to TRBD1. This CDR3 contains 15 residues. With V trimmed by 4 bases and J by 3 bases, 10 bases remained unmatched. Germline CDR1 SGDLS, CDR2 YYNGEE.

The CDR3 nucleotides are TGTGCCAGCGTAGAAAGGGGGGACACCTCCTACGAGCAGTACTTC. This gives the protein CASVERGDTSYEQYF. The chain couples TRBV28 to TRBJ2-7, with D perhaps being TRBD1 or TRBD2 (6 bases each). Trimming shortened V by 8 bases and J by 0 bases, and 17 bases separated the two germline ends. From germline, CDR1 is MDHEN and CDR2 SYDVKM. The CDR3 length is 15 residues. The complete variable domain, with remaining parts taken from reference TRBV28 and TRBJ2-7, reads DVKVTQSSRYLVKRTGEKVFLECVQDMDHENMFWYRQDPGLGLRLIYFSYDVKMKEKGDIPEGYSVSREKKERFSLILESASTNQTSMYLCASVERGDTSYEQYFGPGTRLTVT.

The rearrangement joins TRBV30 to TRBJ1-2; D ambiguous. Germline V gives CDR1 GTSNPN, CDR2 SVGIG (reference sequence). The CDR3 consists of 13 residues. V was pared by 2 bases and J by 4 bases, with 11 bases between. The CDR3 nucleotides read TGTGCCTGGAGTTATCCCGAAACCTATGGCTACACCTTC. This gives the protein CAWSYPETYGYTF.

This chain uses TRBV5-1 with TRBJ2-1, with TRBD2 matching 12 bases. This CDR3 comprises 16 residues. Germline V gene data show CDR1 as SGHRS and CDR2 as YFSETQ. V shed 2 bases, J shed 6 bases, and the junction held 6 bases outside the gene matches. Here the CDR3 reads CASSFLAGGKGNEQFF. The CDR3 DNA is TGCGCCAGCAGCTTCCTAGCGGGAGGGAAGGGCAATGAGCAGTTCTTC.